This T cell receptor (beta chain) derives from a study of CD8 T cells in ankylosing spondylitis. General study results and limits: Made up of about eight highly homologous variants, a TCR beta motif appeared characteristic of ankylosing spondylitis blood.

This clonotype was recorded many times. The antigen remains unidentified. Looked up from germline, CDR1 is SGHAT and CDR2 is FQNNGV. The CDR3 is 18 amino acids. The V and J ends lost 5 bases and 8 bases respectively, with 30 bases between them. TCRdb reprocessed the 5' RACE reads via MiXCR and lists one record per CDR3 protein. The sample has around 75,000 distinct CDR3 sequences, approximately 5% seen once. This clonotype originated in a male donor with ankylosing spondylitis or in good health (not recorded which). Sequencing was performed on blood, either unsorted or a sorted T cell fraction (not recorded which). The V gene is TRBV11-2, the J gene TRBJ1-2, with a tentative D call TRBD1 (6 bases). CDR3 DNA: TGTGCCAGCAGCCTAAGCTCTACCAGGGGAAGAGGAACTGAGGGCTACACCTTC. It codes for CASSLSSTRGRGTEGYTF.